Included here is one T cell receptor beta chain sequence, with context. The data were taken from a study of blood T cell repertoires in COVID-19. Study at large: The United States, Italy and Spain were the sources of the acute and convalescent COVID-19 samples. Sources were T cells, B-cell-depleted T cells, or PBMCs; the material itself was cDNA or gDNA.

Recruited during active infection, patients (from Seattle) were subsequently followed longitudinally. The method was immunoSEQ multiplex PCR; TCRdb's version includes in-frame clones alone and lacks a portion of them. This table has about 350,000 clones, roughly 86% appearing once. J lost 0 bases, V lost 2 bases, and 9 bases had no gene match. The CDR3 has 18 amino acids. Looked up from germline, CDR1 is MGHRA and CDR2 is YSYEKL. The sequencing input was peripheral blood. This TCR was sampled from an older woman with COVID-19, enrolled during active disease. The chain employs TRBV4-1 and TRBJ2-1, with TRBD1 matching over 8 bases. CDR3 region: CASSQRPGQVSSYNEQFF. In DNA form, the CDR3 reads TGCGCCAGCAGCCAACGTCCGGGACAGGTTAGCTCCTACAATGAGCAGTTCTTC.